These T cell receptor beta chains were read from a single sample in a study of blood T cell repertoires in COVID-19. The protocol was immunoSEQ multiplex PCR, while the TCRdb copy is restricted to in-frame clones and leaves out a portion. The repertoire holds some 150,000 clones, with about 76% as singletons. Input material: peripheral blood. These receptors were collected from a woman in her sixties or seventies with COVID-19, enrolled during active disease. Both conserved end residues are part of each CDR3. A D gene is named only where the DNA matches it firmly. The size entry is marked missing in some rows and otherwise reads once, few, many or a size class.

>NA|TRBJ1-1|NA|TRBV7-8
CASSLQSLNTEAFF
TGTGCCAGCAGCTTGCAGTCTTTGAACACTGAAGCTTTCTTT
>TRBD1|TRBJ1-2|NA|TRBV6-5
CASTLLTGERYTF
TGTGCCAGCACGCTCCTGACAGGGGAAAGGTACACCTTC
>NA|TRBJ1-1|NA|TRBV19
CATLGHQNTEAFF
TGTGCCACCTTGGGACACCAGAACACTGAAGCTTTCTTT
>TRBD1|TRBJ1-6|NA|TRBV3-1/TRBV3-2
CASSQDGQGAGSPLHF
TGTGCCAGCAGCCAGGACGGACAGGGGGCAGGTTCACCCCTCCACTTT
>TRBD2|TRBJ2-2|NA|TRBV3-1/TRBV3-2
CASSQGLAGNTGELFF
TGTGCCAGCAGCCAAGGGCTAGCGGGGAACACCGGGGAGCTGTTTTTT
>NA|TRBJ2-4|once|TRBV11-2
CASSPSGGSLAKNIQYF
TGTGCCAGCAGCCCTTCAGGGGGGTCCTTAGCCAAAAACATTCAGTACTTC
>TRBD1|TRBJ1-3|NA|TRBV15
CATGTGFSRDTIYF
TGTGCGACCGGGACAGGGTTCTCTCGGGACACCATATATTTT
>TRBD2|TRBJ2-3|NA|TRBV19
CASSGLAGNSDTQYF
TGTGCCAGTAGTGGTCTAGCGGGGAATTCGGATACGCAGTATTTT
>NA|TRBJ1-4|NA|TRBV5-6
CASSSSPEKLFF
TGTGCCAGCAGCTCCAGTCCTGAAAAACTGTTTTTT
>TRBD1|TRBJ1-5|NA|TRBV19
CASSILPSRTGRDQPQHF
TGTGCCAGTAGTATTCTGCCCTCACGGACAGGGAGAGATCAGCCCCAGCATTTT
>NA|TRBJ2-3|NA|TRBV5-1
CASSLEQADTQYF
TGCGCCAGCAGCTTGGAACAGGCGGATACGCAGTATTTT
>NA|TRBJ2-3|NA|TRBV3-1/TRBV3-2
CASSPREGELDTQYF
TGTGCCAGCAGCCCCCGCGAGGGGGAGCTAGATACGCAGTATTTT
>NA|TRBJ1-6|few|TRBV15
CATSRRDKSSPLHF
TGTGCCACCAGCAGAAGGGACAAAAGCTCACCCCTCCACTTT
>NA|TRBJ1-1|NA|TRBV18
CASSPDTGNTEAFF
TGTGCCAGCTCACCCGATACAGGGAACACTGAAGCTTTCTTT
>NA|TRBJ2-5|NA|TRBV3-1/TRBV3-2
CASSQDRLASQETQYF
TGTGCCAGCAGCCAAGATCGGCTAGCGAGTCAAGAGACCCAGTACTTC
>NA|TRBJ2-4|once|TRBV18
CASSPISGHIQYF
TGTGCCAGCTCCCCAATTTCAGGGCACATTCAGTACTTC
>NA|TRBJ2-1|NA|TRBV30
CAWSFYGSYNEQFF
TGTGCCTGGAGTTTCTACGGCTCCTACAATGAGCAGTTCTTC
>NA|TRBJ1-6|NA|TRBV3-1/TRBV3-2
CASSRFDNSPLHF
TGTGCCAGCAGCCGCTTTGACAACTCACCCCTCCACTTT
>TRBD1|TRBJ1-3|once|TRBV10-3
CAISSTGGFGNTIYF
TGTGCCATCAGTTCTACAGGGGGTTTTGGAAACACCATATATTTT
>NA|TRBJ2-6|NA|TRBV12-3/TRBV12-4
CASSLQGTNVLTF
TGTGCCAGCAGTTTGCAGGGCACCAACGTCCTGACTTTC
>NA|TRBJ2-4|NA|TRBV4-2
CASSQDGQGGGLFKNIQYF
TGTGCCAGCAGCCAAGATGGGCAGGGAGGGGGGTTATTCAAAAACATTCAGTACTTC
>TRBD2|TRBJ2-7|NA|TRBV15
CATSTRVRTSGFYEQYF
TGTGCCACCAGCACCAGGGTGAGGACTAGCGGATTCTACGAGCAGTACTTC
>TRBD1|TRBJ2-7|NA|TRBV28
CASSFSGTGGYEQYF
TGTGCCAGCAGTTTTTCGGGGACAGGGGGATACGAGCAGTACTTC
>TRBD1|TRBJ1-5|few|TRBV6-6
CASSYWGTDNQPQHF
TGTGCCAGCAGTTACTGGGGGACAGATAATCAGCCCCAGCATTTT
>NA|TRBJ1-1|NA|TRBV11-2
CASSFGSNTEAFF
TGTGCCAGCAGCTTCGGGTCGAACACTGAAGCTTTCTTT
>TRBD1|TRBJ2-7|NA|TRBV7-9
CASSATGDEQYF
TGTGCCAGCAGCGCAACAGGGGACGAGCAGTACTTC
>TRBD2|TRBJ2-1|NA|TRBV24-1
CATSDEGGGPNEQFF
TGTGCCACCAGTGATGAAGGCGGGGGGCCCAATGAGCAGTTCTTC
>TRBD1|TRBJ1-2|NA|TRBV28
CASSSPTGEANYGYTF
TGTGCCAGCAGTTCACCGACAGGGGAGGCGAACTATGGCTACACCTTC
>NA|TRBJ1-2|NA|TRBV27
CASSSPDRNYGYTF
TGTGCCAGCAGTTCACCGGACAGAAACTATGGCTACACCTTC
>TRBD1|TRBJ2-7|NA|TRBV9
CASSVTGGPYEQYF
TGTGCCAGCAGCGTCACAGGGGGCCCCTACGAGCAGTACTTC
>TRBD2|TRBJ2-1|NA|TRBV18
CASSPVAGSDYNEQFF
TGTGCCAGCTCACCCGTAGCGGGGTCGGATTACAATGAGCAGTTCTTC
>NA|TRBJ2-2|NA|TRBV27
CASSLVPGTTGELFF
TGTGCCAGCAGTTTGGTCCCGGGTACCACCGGGGAGCTGTTTTTT
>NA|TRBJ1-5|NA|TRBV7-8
CASSLAAGKRDQPQHF
TGTGCCAGCAGCTTAGCGGCAGGCAAGCGGGATCAGCCCCAGCATTTT
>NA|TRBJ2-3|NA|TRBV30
CAWTGKDTQYF
TGTGCCTGGACGGGGAAAGATACGCAGTATTTT
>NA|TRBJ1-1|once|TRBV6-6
CASSPPLMGRLNTEAFF
TGTGCCAGCAGTCCACCCCTGATGGGCAGATTGAACACTGAAGCTTTCTTT
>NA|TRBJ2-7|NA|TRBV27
CASSFNYEQYF
TGTGCCAGCAGTTTCAACTACGAGCAGTACTTC
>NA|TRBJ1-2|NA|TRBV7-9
CASSLQRDGYTF
TGTGCCAGCAGCTTACAGCGGGATGGCTACACCTTC
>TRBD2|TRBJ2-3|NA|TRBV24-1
CATSDRIPGLAGASTDTQYF
TGTGCCACCAGTGACCGAATACCGGGACTAGCGGGGGCGAGCACAGATACGCAGTATTTT
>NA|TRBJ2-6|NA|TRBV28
CASVKSGANVLTF
TGTGCCAGTGTTAAATCTGGGGCCAACGTCCTGACTTTC
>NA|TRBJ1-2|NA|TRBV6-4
CASPPGRTVDPFCGYTF
TGTGCCAGCCCCCCAGGTAGGACAGTCGACCCCTTTTGTGGCTACACCTTC
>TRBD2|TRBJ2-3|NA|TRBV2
CASRPGGARADTQYF
TGTGCCAGCAGGCCGGGGGGGGCCCGGGCAGATACGCAGTATTTT
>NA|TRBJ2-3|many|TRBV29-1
CSANAGPTNTDTQYF
TGCAGCGCTAACGCCGGGCCGACTAACACAGATACGCAGTATTTT
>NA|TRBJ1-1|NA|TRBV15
CATSRDYAGNTEAFF
TGTGCCACCAGCAGAGATTATGCGGGGAACACTGAAGCTTTCTTT
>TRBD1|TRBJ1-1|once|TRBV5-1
CASSPRTGNTEAFF
TGCGCCAGCAGCCCGAGGACAGGGAACACTGAAGCTTTCTTT
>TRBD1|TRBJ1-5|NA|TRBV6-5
CASSKGTGGNQPQHF
TGTGCCAGCAGCAAAGGGACAGGTGGCAATCAGCCCCAGCATTTT
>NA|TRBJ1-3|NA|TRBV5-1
CASSLLGAQGNTIYF
TGCGCCAGCAGCTTGTTGGGGGCGCAGGGAAACACCATATATTTT
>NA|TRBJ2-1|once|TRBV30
CAWSVNAGPYNEQFF
TGTGCCTGGAGTGTAAACGCGGGGCCCTACAATGAGCAGTTCTTC
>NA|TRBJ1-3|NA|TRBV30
CAWSTLLPSEAGNTIYF
TGTGCCTGGAGTACTCTTCTCCCTTCGGAGGCTGGAAACACCATATATTTT
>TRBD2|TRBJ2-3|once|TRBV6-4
CASSEGLASRDTQYF
TGTGCCAGCAGTGAGGGACTAGCGTCGAGGGATACGCAGTATTTT
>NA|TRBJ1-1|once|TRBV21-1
CASSKRGPRDMNTEAFF
TGTGCCAGCAGCAAAAGAGGCCCTCGGGACATGAACACTGAAGCTTTCTTT
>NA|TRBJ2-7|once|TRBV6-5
CASNRPRQADLEQYF
TGTGCCAGCAATCGCCCCAGACAGGCGGATCTCGAGCAGTACTTC
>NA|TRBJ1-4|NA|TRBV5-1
CASSSGTGLPEKLFF
TGCGCCAGCAGCTCTGGGACGGGACTTCCCGAAAAACTGTTTTTT
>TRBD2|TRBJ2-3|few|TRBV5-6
CASSLERGGLDTQYF
TGTGCCAGCAGCTTAGAGCGGGGGGGCTTGGATACGCAGTATTTT
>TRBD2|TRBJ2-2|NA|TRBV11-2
CASSFLAGGTGELFF
TGTGCCAGCAGCTTCCTAGCGGGGGGGACCGGGGAGCTGTTTTTT
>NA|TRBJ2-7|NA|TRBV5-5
CASSLNSHTEQYF
TGTGCCAGCAGCTTGAACAGCCATACGGAGCAGTACTTC
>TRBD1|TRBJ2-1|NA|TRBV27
CASSWTGQGEQFF
TGTGCCAGCAGTTGGACCGGACAGGGAGAACAGTTCTTC
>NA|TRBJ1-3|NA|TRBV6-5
CASSYSMGGSGNTIYF
TGTGCCAGCAGTTACTCGATGGGGGGCTCTGGAAACACCATATATTTT
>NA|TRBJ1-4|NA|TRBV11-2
CASNRVANEKLFF
TGTGCCAGCAACAGGGTTGCAAATGAAAAACTGTTTTTT
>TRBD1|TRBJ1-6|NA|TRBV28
CASSLYFSRRKDRGENSPLHF
TGTGCCAGCAGCCTTTACTTTTCTCGGAGAAAAGACAGGGGTGAAAATTCACCCCTCCACTTT
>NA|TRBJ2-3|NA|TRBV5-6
CASSSELVAPDTQYF
TGTGCCAGCAGCTCAGAGTTGGTAGCGCCAGATACGCAGTATTTT